A single T cell receptor (beta chain) is shown here with its context. Its antigen is not known. At one of its ends the junction is not consistent with the germline gene, which may arise from a read error. PCR involved 60 Vbeta and 13 Jbeta primers. Sequencing was performed with immunoSEQ multiplex PCR; in TCRdb, only in-frame clones are kept and a portion is missing. The sample consists of approximately 140,000 clones, roughly four fifths of them appearing once. The CDR3 runs 11 residues. The data originate from a study of cytomegalovirus exposure and HLA in healthy donors. Across the whole study: From donors who were HLA-typed, an early data release held approximately 80 million unique TCRs. For the roughly 400 genotyped donors, around 76% fell within the Caucasian-associated ancestry cluster. Whole-study results and caveats: Across HLA loci, a later analysis found differing TCR association rates, with DRB1 most and HLA-C fewest. TCR beta V segments were, for the most part, productive about 87% or about 30% of the time in an earlier analysis.

What was sequenced was PBMCs. The TCR originated in a man in his forties or fifties in good health and CMV-seropositive. This sequence joins TRBV23-1 and TRBJ2-7, with D possibly matching TRBD1 (5 bases). TRBV23-1 has ORF status, its function being uncertain. In DNA form, the CDR3 reads TGCGCCAGCAGTCCCGACAGTGTGGGTGACTTC. Its protein is CASSPDSVGDF.